The T cell receptor (beta chain) under discussion was sequenced for a study of beta chain features in type 1 diabetes. A few counts support this clone. Its antigen is currently unknown. Germline V gene data show CDR1 as KGHSH and CDR2 as LQKENI. The CDR3 sequence is 16 residues long. The V and J ends lost 5 bases and 1 base, in that order; junction bases with no gene match: 8. Since all of the isolated RNA was reverse transcribed, expressed TCRB transcripts were what got sequenced. Method: immunoSEQ multiplex PCR; TCRdb's copy keeps in-frame clones and lacks some. The sample has approximately 250,000 clones; approximately 16% are singletons. Broader study findings: Patients with Type 1 diabetes showed moderately but significantly shorter TCRB CDR3s in all four CD4+ subsets.

The chain uses TRBV18 and TRBJ1-1, with TRBD1 matching over 9 bases. Sequenced: naive CD4+ T cells from blood. This sequence was found in a young man with type 1 diabetes. The DNA for the CDR3 is TGTGCCAGCTCAGCACAGGGGGCCGCGGGGAACACTGAAGCTTTCTTT. This sequence encodes CASSAQGAAGNTEAFF.